This T cell receptor beta chain was recovered during a study of T cell responses to AZD1222 COVID-19 vaccine. The method was immunoSEQ multiplex PCR; TCRdb's version includes in-frame clones alone and lacks a portion of them. This table has 250,000 to 300,000 clones, 90% to 95% appearing once. The V gene lost 5 bases and the J gene lost 3 bases, with 19 bases spanning the gap. Germline V gives CDR1 SGHVS, CDR2 FQNEAQ. CDR3 size: 16 residues. The origin of this receptor is an adult who received the AZD1222 COVID-19 vaccine. The specimen was peripheral blood, collected 28 days after the second AZD1222 dose. This chain joins TRBV7-8 and TRBJ2-5, with a tentative D call TRBD2 (6 bases). The CDR3 region has the DNA TGTGCCAGCAGCCTAGTCCCGGAGGGATTCGAAGAGACCCAGTACTTC. Protein product: CASSLVPEGFEETQYF. Full variable domain (outside the CDR3, taken from reference TRBV7-8 and TRBJ2-5): GAGVSQSPRYKVAKRGQDVALRCDPISGHVSLFWYQQALGQGPEFLTYFQNEAQLDKSGLPSDRFFAERPEGSVSTLKIQRTQQEDSAVYLCASSLVPEGFEETQYFGPGTRLLVL.